One and the same sample provided the 7 T cell receptor beta chains below, sequenced in a study of blood T cell repertoires in COVID-19. Profiled with immunoSEQ multiplex PCR; TCRdb holds only in-frame clones, not every one. The sample has roughly 210,000 clones, around 90% seen once. The material sequenced was PBMCs or T cells enriched from blood (not recorded which). Receptor source: a man aged 25 to 40 in a cohort exposed to, infected with or recovered from COVID-19 (not recorded which).

By sample share, this clone is medium-sized. This chain uses TRBV15 with TRBJ2-7; no reliable D call. CDR3 size: 13 residues. V lost 0 bases and J 4 bases, leaving 7 bases between the germline ends. Germline V gene data show CDR1 as LNHNV and CDR2 as YYDKDF (reference sequence). The CDR3 spells CATSRDLRYEQYF. In nucleotides, the CDR3 is TGTGCCACCAGCAGAGATCTGCGGTACGAGCAGTACTTC.

V is TRBV5-1 and J is TRBJ2-3; a possible D gene is TRBD2 (5 bases). The V end was cut by 0 bases, the J end by 3 bases, with 11 bases between. There are 15 residues in the CDR3. Germline CDR1 reads SGHRS; CDR2 reads YFSETQ. The CDR3 DNA is TGCGCCAGCAGCTTGGGAGGGAGCTCGACAGATACGCAGTATTTT. This gives the protein CASSLGGSSTDTQYF.

This clone has just a few counts. The rearrangement uses TRBV9 and TRBJ2-4; tentatively, D is TRBD1 (6 bases). In germline, CDR1 is SGDLS, CDR2 YYNGEE. Trimming removed 0 bases from V and 7 bases from J, with 11 bases in between. The CDR3 has 14 residues. Written as DNA, the CDR3 is TGTGCCAGCAGCGTAGGACTTCAGGGGAACATTCAGTACTTC. This codes for CASSVGLQGNIQYF.

CDR3 in amino acids: CASKGRGNNQPQHF. CDR3 sequence (DNA): TGTGCCAGCAAAGGAAGGGGAAACAATCAGCCCCAGCATTTT. The rearrangement uses TRBV6-4 and TRBJ1-5; tentative D call: TRBD1 (5 bases). Germline lookup yields CDR1 MRHNA and CDR2 SNTAGT. Trimming cost V 7 bases and J 3 bases, with 13 bases left between them. The length of the CDR3 is 14 residues.

The chain couples TRBV5-1 to TRBJ2-2, with D perhaps matching TRBD1 (6 bases). Germline V gene data show CDR1 as SGHRS and CDR2 as YFSETQ. V was pared by 0 bases and J by 6 bases, with 15 bases between. CDR3 length: 16 residues. The CDR3 reads CASSLVSGVRAGELFF. The CDR3 DNA reads TGCGCCAGCAGCTTGGTTTCAGGGGTAAGGGCCGGGGAGCTGTTTTTT.

This chain links TRBV7-6 with TRBJ2-3, with 10 nucleotides matching TRBD2. Germline trimming cut 0 bases from V and 2 bases from J; bases unmatched to any gene: 2. Germline V CDR1 and CDR2: SGHVS, FNYEAQ. The CDR3 has 16 residues. Here the CDR3 DNA reads TGTGCCAGCAGCTTAGCGCTAGCGGGGGTCACAGATACGCAGTATTTT. Translated, it gives CASSLALAGVTDTQYF. Using reference TRBV7-6 and TRBJ2-3 for the parts outside the CDR3, the full variable domain is GAGVSQSPRYKVTKRGQDVALRCDPISGHVSLYWYRQALGQGPEFLTYFNYEAQQDKSGLPNDRFSAERPEGSISTLTIQRTEQRDSAMYRCASSLALAGVTDTQYFGPGTRLTVL.

This chain connects TRBV6-5 to TRBJ2-3; 9 bases line up with TRBD2. Germline-derived CDR1 and CDR2 are MNHEY and SVGAGI. This CDR3 is built from 15 residues. After removal of 8 bases from V and 5 bases from J, the junction contained 11 bases not matched to a gene. The CDR3 DNA reads as TGTGCCAGCCTGTGGGGCGGGAGGGGGATAGATACGCAGTATTTT. This translates into CASLWGGRGIDTQYF.